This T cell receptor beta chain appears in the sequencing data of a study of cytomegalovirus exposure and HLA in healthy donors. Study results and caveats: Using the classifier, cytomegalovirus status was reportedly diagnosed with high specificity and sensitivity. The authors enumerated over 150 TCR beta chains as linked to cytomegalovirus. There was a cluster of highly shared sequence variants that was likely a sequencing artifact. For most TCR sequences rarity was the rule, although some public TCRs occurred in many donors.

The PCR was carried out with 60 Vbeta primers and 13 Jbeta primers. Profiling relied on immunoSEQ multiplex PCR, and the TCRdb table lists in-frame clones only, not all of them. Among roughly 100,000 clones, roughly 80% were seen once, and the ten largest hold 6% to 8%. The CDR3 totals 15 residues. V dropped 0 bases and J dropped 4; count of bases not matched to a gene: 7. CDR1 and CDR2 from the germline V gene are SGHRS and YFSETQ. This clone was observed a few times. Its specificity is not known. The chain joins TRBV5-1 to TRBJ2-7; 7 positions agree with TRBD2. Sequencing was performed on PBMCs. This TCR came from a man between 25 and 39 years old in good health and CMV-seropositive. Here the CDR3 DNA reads TGCGCCAGCAGCTTGGGGACTAGTGATCAGTACGAGCAGTACTTC. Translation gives CASSLGTSDQYEQYF.